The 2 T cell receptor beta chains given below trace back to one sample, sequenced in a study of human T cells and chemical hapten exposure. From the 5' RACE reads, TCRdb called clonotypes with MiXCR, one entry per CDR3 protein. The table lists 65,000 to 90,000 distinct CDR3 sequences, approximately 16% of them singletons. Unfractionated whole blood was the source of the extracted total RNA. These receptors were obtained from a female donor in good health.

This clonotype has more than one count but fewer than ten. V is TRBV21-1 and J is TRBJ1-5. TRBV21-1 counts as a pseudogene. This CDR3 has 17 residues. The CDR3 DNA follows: TGTGCCAGCAGCAAAGCCGTTTGTCATCTCGGCAATCAGCCCCAGCATTTT. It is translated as CASSKAVCHLGNQPQHF.

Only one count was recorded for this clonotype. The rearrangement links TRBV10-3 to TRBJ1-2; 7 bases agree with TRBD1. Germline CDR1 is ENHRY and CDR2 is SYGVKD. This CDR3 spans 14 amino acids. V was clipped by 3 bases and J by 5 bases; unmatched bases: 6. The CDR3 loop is CAISDTGDQYGYTF. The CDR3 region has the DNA TGTGCCATCAGTGACACAGGGGACCAATATGGCTACACCTTC.